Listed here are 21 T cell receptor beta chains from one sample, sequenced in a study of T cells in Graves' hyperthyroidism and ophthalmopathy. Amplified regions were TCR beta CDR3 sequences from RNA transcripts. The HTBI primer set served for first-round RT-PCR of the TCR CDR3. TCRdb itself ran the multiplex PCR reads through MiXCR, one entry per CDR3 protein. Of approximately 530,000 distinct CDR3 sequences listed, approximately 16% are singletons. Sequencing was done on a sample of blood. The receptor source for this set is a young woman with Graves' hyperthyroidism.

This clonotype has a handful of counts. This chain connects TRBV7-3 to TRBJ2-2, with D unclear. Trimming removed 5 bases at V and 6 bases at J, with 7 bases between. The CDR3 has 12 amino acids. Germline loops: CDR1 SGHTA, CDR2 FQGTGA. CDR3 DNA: TGTGCCAGCAGCGCCGGGTCCGGGGAGCTGTTTTTT. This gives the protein CASSAGSGELFF.

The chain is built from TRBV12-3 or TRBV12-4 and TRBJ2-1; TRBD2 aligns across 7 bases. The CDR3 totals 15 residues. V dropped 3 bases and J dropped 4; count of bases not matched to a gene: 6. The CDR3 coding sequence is TGTGCCAGCAGTTTCGGGCTAGCGGTTTACAATGAGCAGTTCTTC. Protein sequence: CASSFGLAVYNEQFF.

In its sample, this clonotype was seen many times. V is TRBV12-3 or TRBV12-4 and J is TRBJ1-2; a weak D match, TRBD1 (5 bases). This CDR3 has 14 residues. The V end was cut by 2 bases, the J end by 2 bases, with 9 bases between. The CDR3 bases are TGTGCCAGCAGTTTATTTCGGGGGAACTATGGCTACACCTTC. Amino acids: CASSLFRGNYGYTF.

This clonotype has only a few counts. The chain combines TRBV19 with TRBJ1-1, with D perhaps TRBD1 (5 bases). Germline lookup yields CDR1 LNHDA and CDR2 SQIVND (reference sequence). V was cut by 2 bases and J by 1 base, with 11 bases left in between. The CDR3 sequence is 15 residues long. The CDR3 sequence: CASSIRGGKNTEAFF. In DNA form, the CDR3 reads TGTGCCAGTAGTATAAGGGGAGGGAAGAACACTGAAGCTTTCTTT.

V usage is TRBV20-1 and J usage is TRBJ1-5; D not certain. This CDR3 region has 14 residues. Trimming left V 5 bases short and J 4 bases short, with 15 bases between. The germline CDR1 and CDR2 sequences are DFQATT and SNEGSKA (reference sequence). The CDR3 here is CSALIQGINQPQHF. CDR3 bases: TGCAGTGCTCTTATCCAAGGGATTAATCAGCCCCAGCATTTT.

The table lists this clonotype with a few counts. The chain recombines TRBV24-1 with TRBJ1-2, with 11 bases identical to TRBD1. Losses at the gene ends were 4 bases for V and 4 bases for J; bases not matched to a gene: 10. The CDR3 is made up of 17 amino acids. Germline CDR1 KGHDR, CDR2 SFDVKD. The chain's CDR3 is CATSDAGTGGRGYGYTF. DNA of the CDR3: TGTGCCACCAGTGACGCCGGGACAGGGGGACGTGGCTATGGCTACACCTTC.

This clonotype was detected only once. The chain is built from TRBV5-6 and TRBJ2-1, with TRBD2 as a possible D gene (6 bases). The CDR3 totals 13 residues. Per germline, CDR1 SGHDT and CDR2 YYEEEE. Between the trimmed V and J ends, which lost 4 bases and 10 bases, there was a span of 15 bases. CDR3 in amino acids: CASSPPWGEEQFF. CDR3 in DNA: TGTGCCAGCAGCCCGCCATGGGGGGAAGAGCAGTTCTTC.

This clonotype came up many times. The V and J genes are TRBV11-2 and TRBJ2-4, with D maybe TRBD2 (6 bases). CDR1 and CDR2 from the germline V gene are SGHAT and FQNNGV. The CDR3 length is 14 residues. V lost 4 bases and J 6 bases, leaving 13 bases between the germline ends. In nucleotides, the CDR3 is TGTGCCAGCAGCTCCCGGCGGGACTTAAACATTCAGTACTTC. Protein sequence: CASSSRRDLNIQYF.

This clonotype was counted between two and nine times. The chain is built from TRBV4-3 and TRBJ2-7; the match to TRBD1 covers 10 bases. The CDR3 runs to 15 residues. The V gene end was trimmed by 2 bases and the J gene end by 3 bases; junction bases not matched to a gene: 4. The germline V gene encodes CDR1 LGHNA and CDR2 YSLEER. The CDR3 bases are TGCGCCAGCAGCCAACAATGGACAGGGGGCTACGAGCAGTACTTC. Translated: CASSQQWTGGYEQYF.

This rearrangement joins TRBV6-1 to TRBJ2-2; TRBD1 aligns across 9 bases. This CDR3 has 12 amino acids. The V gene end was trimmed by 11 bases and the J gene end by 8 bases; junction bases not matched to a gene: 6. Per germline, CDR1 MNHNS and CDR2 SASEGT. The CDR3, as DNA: TGTGCCGCCAGGGACAGGGTGGGGGAGCTGTTTTTT. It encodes CAARDRVGELFF.

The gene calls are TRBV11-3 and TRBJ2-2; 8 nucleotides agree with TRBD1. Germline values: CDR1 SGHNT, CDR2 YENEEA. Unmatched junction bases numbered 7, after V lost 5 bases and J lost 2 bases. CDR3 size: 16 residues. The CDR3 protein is CASSKRGQGNTGELFF. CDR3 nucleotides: TGTGCCAGCAGCAAGAGAGGACAGGGAAACACCGGGGAGCTGTTTTTT.

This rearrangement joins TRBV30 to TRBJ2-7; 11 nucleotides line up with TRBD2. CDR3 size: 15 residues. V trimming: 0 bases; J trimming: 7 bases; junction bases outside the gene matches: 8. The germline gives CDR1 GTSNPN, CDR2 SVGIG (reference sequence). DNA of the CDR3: TGTGCCTGGAGTGTCCCGACTAGCGGGACGGAGGAGCAGTACTTC. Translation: CAWSVPTSGTEEQYF.

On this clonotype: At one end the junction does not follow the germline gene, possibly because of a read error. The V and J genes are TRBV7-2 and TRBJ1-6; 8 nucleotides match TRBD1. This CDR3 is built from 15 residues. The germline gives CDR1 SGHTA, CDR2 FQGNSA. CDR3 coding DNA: TGTGCCAGCAGCTTAGGGGACAGGTGGAATTCACCCCTCCGCTTT. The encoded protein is CASSLGDRWNSPLRF.

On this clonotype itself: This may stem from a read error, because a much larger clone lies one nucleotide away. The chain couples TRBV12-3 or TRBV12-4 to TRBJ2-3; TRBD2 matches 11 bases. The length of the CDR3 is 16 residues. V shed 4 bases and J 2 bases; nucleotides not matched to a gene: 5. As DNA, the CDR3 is TGTGCCAGCAGTTCACTAGCGGGGGTACACACAGATACGCAGTATTTT. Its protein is CASSSLAGVHTDTQYF.

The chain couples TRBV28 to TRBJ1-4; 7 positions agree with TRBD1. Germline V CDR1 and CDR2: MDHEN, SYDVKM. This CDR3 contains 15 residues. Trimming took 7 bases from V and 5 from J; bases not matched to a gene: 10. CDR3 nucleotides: TGTGCCAGCAATGATAGGGGCAGGGGGAATGAAAAACTGTTTTTT. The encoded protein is CASNDRGRGNEKLFF.

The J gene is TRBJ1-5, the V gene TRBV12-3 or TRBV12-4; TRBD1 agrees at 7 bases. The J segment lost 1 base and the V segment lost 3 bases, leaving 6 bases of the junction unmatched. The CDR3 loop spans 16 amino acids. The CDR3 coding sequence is TGTGCCAGCAGTTTCAGGGGGGGGGGGAGCAATCAGCCCCAGCATTTT. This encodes CASSFRGGGSNQPQHF.

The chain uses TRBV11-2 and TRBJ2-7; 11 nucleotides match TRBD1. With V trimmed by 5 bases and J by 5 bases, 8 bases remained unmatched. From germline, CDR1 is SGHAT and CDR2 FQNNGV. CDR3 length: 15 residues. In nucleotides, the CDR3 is TGTGCCAGCAGCCCGGCGGACAGGGGGCTGGACGAGCAGTACTTC. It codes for CASSPADRGLDEQYF.

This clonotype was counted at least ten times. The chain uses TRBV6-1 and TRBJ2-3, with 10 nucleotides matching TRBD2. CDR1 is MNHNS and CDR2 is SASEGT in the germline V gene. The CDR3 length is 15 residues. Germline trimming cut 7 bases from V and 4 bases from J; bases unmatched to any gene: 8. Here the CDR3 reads CASNTVAGGSDTQYF. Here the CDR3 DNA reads TGTGCCAGCAATACCGTAGCGGGGGGTTCAGATACGCAGTATTTT.

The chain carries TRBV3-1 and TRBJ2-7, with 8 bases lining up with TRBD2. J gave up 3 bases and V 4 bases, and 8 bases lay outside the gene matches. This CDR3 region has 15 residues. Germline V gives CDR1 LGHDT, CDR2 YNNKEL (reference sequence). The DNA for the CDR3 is TGTGCCAGCAGCCCGGGGGGGGTGGGAGGCTACGAGCAGTACTTC. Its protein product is CASSPGGVGGYEQYF.

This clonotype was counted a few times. The CDR3 loop is CAISGGGRVTEAFF. The CDR3 coding sequence is TGTGCCATCAGTGGGGGGGGTAGGGTAACTGAAGCTTTCTTT. This chain uses TRBV10-3 with TRBJ1-1; possibly TRBD1 for D (5 bases). The CDR3 contains 14 residues. Trimming removed 4 bases at V and 5 bases at J, with 14 bases between. The germline gives CDR1 ENHRY, CDR2 SYGVKD.

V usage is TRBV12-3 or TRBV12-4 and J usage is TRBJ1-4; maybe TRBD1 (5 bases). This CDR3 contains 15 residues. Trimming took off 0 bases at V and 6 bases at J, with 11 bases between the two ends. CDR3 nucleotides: TGTGCCAGCAGTTTAGCGGCCTGGGGACATGAAAAACTGTTTTTT. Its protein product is CASSLAAWGHEKLFF.